The 9 T cell receptor beta chains given below trace back to one sample, sequenced in a study of neurological immune-mediated disorders. Time point: longitudinal time-point 1 (baseline). Each CDR3 protein is one row after TCRdb ran MiXCR on the 5' RACE reads. Among 60,000 to 90,000 distinct CDR3 sequences listed, roughly 10% were seen once. Sequencing was done on a sample of PBMCs. The receptors come from a man between 25 and 39 years old in good health.

This clonotype has a count of ten or more. This chain uses TRBV25-1 with TRBJ1-5; D not resolved. From germline, CDR1 is MGHDK and CDR2 SYGVNS. V lost 6 bases, J lost 9 bases, and 18 bases lay in between. The CDR3 totals 14 residues. The CDR3, as DNA: TGTGCCAGCAGCGAAGGAGCTGAAACTCGGCCCCAGCATTTT. Translated: CASSEGAETRPQHF.

The sample holds many counts of this clonotype. The J gene is TRBJ2-3, the V gene TRBV7-9, with 12 nucleotides matching TRBD2. J lost 1 base, V lost 2 bases, and 7 bases had no gene match. The CDR3 spans 18 residues. Germline V gives CDR1 SEHNR, CDR2 FQNEAQ (reference sequence). CDR3 region: CASSLLAGGPSGTDTQYF. The CDR3 DNA reads as TGTGCCAGCAGCTTACTAGCGGGAGGGCCATCGGGCACAGATACGCAGTATTTT.

In this sample, this clonotype turned up many times. This chain connects TRBV20-1 to TRBJ1-4, with D perhaps matching TRBD1 (6 bases). Germline values: CDR1 DFQATT, CDR2 SNEGSKA (reference sequence). This CDR3 comprises 14 residues. The ends were cut back, 3 bases at V and 8 bases at J, with 16 bases in the middle. CDR3 bases: TGCAGTGCTAGCGAGGGGACCGGGGGCGAAAAACTGTTTTTT. This encodes CSASEGTGGEKLFF.

This clonotype appeared many times. The CDR3 is CASSLASGAGLNTEAFF. The CDR3 DNA is TGCGCCAGCAGCTTGGCCAGCGGGGCAGGGCTGAACACTGAAGCTTTCTTT. The chain is built from TRBV5-1 and TRBJ1-1, with a weak D call TRBD1 (5 bases). The germline gives CDR1 SGHRS, CDR2 YFSETQ. V was cut by 0 bases and J by 0 bases, with 15 bases left in between. The length of the CDR3 is 17 residues.

This clonotype was seen many times. The chain has TRBV4-1 and TRBJ2-3, with TRBD2 identical over 9 bases. The CDR3 has 18 residues. V lost 4 bases and J lost 4; bases outside the gene matches: 15. The germline V gene has CDR1 MGHRA and CDR2 YSYEKL. The CDR3 nucleotides read TGCGCCAGCAGCCCTATAGCGGGAGTTGGAGGTAGCGCAGATACGCAGTATTTT. The encoded protein is CASSPIAGVGGSADTQYF.

This clonotype was observed at least ten times. The chain links TRBV5-1 to TRBJ2-1; D is possibly TRBD1 or TRBD2 (5 bases each). The germline V gene has CDR1 SGHRS and CDR2 YFSETQ. This CDR3 is 15 amino acids long. The V gene lost 4 bases and the J gene lost 10 bases, with 21 bases spanning the gap. The CDR3 loop is CASSVAPVGVGEQFF. In DNA, the CDR3 is TGCGCCAGCAGCGTAGCCCCCGTGGGGGTGGGGGAGCAGTTCTTC.

This clonotype was found a few times. The rearrangement links TRBV4-1 to TRBJ1-1; D may be TRBD1 (5 bases). Trimming shortened V by 0 bases and J by 5 bases, and 10 bases separated the two germline ends. CDR3 length equals 14 residues. Germline-derived CDR1 and CDR2 are MGHRA and YSYEKL. The CDR3 bases are TGCGCCAGCAGCCAAGACGGGGGGGGTACTGAAGCTTTCTTT. It codes for CASSQDGGGTEAFF.

This clonotype was counted many times. V usage is TRBV5-1 and J usage is TRBJ2-1, with 7 nucleotides matching TRBD2. The V segment lost 4 bases and the J segment 4 bases; nucleotides outside the gene matches: 8. Per the germline V gene, CDR1 is SGHRS and CDR2 is YFSETQ. The CDR3 contains 15 residues. CDR3 in amino acids: CASSRGAGSYNEQFF. The CDR3 nucleotides are TGCGCCAGCAGCAGGGGAGCGGGATCGTACAATGAGCAGTTCTTC. The whole variable domain, filled in from reference TRBV5-1 and TRBJ2-1, reads KAGVTQTPRYLIKTRGQQVTLSCSPISGHRSVSWYQQTPGQGLQFLFEYFSETQRNKGNFPGRFSGRQFSNSRSEMNVSTLELGDSALYLCASSRGAGSYNEQFFGPGTRLTVL.

This clonotype was seen a handful of times. The CDR3 coding sequence is TGTGCCAGCAGTCCTGGGACTGGTGACTACGAGCAGTACTTC. It codes for CASSPGTGDYEQYF. The chain has TRBV6-2 or TRBV6-3 and TRBJ2-7; TRBD2 is a possible D gene (6 bases). The CDR3 loop spans 14 amino acids. Trimming pared 5 bases from V and 3 bases from J, leaving 14 bases between. The germline CDR1 and CDR2 sequences are MNHEY and SVGEGT.